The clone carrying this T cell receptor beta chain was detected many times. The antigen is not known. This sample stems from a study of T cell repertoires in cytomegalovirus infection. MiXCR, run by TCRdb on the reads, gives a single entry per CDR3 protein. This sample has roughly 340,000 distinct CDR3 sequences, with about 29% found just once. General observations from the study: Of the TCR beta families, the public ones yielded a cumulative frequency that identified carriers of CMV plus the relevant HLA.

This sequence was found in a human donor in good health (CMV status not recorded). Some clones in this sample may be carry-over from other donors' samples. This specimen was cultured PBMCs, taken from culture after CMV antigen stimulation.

The CDR3 is CASSLFRDSVTPNTEAFF. The CDR3 DNA sequence: TGTGCCAGCAGCTTATTCCGTGACAGCGTAACCCCGAACACTGAAGCTTTCTTT. The genes are TRBV13 and TRBJ1-1, with a possible D match to TRBD1 (5 bases). Trimming removed 2 bases at V and 1 base at J, with 20 bases between. Germline CDR1 is PRHDT and CDR2 is FYEKMQ (reference sequence). The CDR3 is 18 residues long.